What follows describes a single T cell receptor beta chain. Its antigen is currently unknown. Germline V gene data show CDR1 as MDHEN and CDR2 as SYDVKM. The CDR3 consists of 15 residues. Beta-chain TCR cDNA was generated via 5'RACE template switching with UMIs. TCRdb re-called the 5' RACE reads and catalogs CDR3 proteins one per entry, DNA excluded. This repertoire includes 130,000 to 150,000 distinct CDR3 sequences. This sample is part of a study of T cells expressing NK-cell markers. Whole-study context: Underlying the TCR beta repertoires were sorted CD3+CD56+NKG2C+, CD3+CD56+NKG2C- and CD3+CD56-NKG2C+ T cells.

Study-wide points: There remained a lack of clarity about HCMV specificity of expanded NKG2C+ T cell clones. About six donors carried dominant NKG2C+ clonotypes that made up 1.0-7.0% of their CD8+ T cells.

Input material: blood T cells: a sorted CD56 or NKG2C T cell subset, CD4+ or CD8+ T cells, or bulk PBMC T cells (not recorded which). The chain joins TRBV28 to TRBJ2-7; TCRdb's D call, TRBD2, is unchecked because there is no DNA. The sequence was collected from a man aged 18 to 29 in good health. CDR3: CASSLGLAGSYEQYF.